Included here is one TCR beta chain sequence, with context. Germline values: CDR1 SGHNT, CDR2 YENEEA. This CDR3 spans 13 amino acids. V was clipped by 5 bases and J by 8 bases; unmatched bases: 6. Enrolled during active infection, Seattle patients were then followed longitudinally. This entry belongs to a study of blood T cell repertoires in COVID-19. This table comes from immunoSEQ multiplex PCR, and its TCRdb copy is limited to in-frame clones, with some not included. The profile covers 120,000 or so clones, with 90% appearing a single time and 3.5% to 5% taken by the ten largest. This chain links TRBV11-3 with TRBJ1-2, with 9 nucleotides matching TRBD1. This clonotype was obtained from a man aged 55 to 70 with COVID-19, enrolled during active disease. Sequencing was done on a sample of peripheral blood. The CDR3 nucleotides read TGTGCCAGCAGCGATACAGGGGGCCGGGGCTACACCTTC. Translating it yields CASSDTGGRGYTF.